The 11 T cell receptor beta chains below all came from one sample that was sequenced in a study of shared clonotypes between healthy human individuals. Libraries were prepared by immunoSEQ multiplex PCR; TCRdb keeps only in-frame clonotypes and omits some of them. The repertoire has some 1 million clones, approximately 76% of them found once; the top ten carry approximately 1.5%. Sample: memory CD4+ T cells sorted from blood. Subset given: CD45RA-negative fraction. The source of these receptors is a man between 18 and 35 years old in good health.

The V call is TRBV6-1, the J call TRBJ2-1, with D perhaps TRBD1 (5 bases). Germline V CDR1 and CDR2: MNHNS, SASEGT. The CDR3 consists of 17 residues. V gave up 4 bases and J gave up 6 bases, with 22 bases separating them. The CDR3 sequence: CASSALPSTQGSNEQFF. The CDR3 nucleotides are TGTGCCAGCAGTGCCTTGCCCTCCACGCAGGGTTCCAATGAGCAGTTCTTC.

The genes are TRBV5-6 and TRBJ2-1; no clear D gene. Trimming removed 7 bases at V and 4 bases at J, with 18 bases between. Germline CDR1 SGHDT, CDR2 YYEEEE. This CDR3 contains 15 residues. CDR3: CASGLRALNYNEQFF. CDR3 nucleotides: TGTGCCAGCGGCCTCCGGGCCTTAAATTACAATGAGCAGTTCTTC.

This rearrangement joins TRBV10-3 to TRBJ2-2; D perhaps matches TRBD2 (6 bases). This CDR3 region has 16 residues. Germline V lookup: CDR1 ENHRY, CDR2 SYGVKD. The V gene lost 4 bases and the J gene lost 6 bases, with 18 bases spanning the gap. The CDR3 region has the DNA TGTGCCATCAGTGGGGTAGCGGCCCCAGTACCCGGGGAGCTGTTTTTT. Its translation: CAISGVAAPVPGELFF.

In this sample, this clone turned up once. The chain uses TRBV7-9 and TRBJ1-1, with D unclear. The CDR3 covers 16 residues. The V gene's germline CDR1 is SEHNR and CDR2 FQNEAQ (reference sequence). The V and J ends lost 5 bases and 8 bases respectively, with 24 bases between them. DNA of the CDR3: TGTGCCAGCAGCCAGCTAACGCCCCGAAACAAAAAAGAAGCTTTCTTT. Protein sequence: CASSQLTPRNKKEAFF.

The chain carries TRBV7-9 and TRBJ1-6; TRBD1 aligns across 8 bases. The CDR3 runs 14 residues. Germline loops: CDR1 SEHNR, CDR2 FQNEAQ (reference sequence). V lost 8 bases, J lost 8 bases, and 8 bases stayed unmatched. CDR3 sequence: CASGGLDRDSPLHF. The CDR3 coding sequence is TGTGCCAGCGGGGGGCTGGACAGGGATTCACCCCTCCACTTT.

The chain has TRBV6-1 and TRBJ1-1; D might be TRBD1 (5 bases). With 8 bases removed from V and 6 bases from J, the gap between germline ends came to 19 bases. The CDR3 covers 14 residues. Germline V CDR1 and CDR2: MNHNS, SASEGT. This CDR3 is CASVRGLGPSEAFF. CDR3 sequence (DNA): TGTGCCAGCGTCCGGGGCCTGGGACCATCTGAAGCTTTCTTT.

V gene TRBV27 combines with J gene TRBJ2-7, with D possibly matching TRBD1 (5 bases). Germline CDR1 is MNHEY and CDR2 is SMNVEV (reference sequence). Trimming left V 0 bases short and J 6 bases short, with 12 bases between. The CDR3 is made up of 14 amino acids. The chain's CDR3 is CASSLSQGLGEQYF. The CDR3 DNA follows: TGTGCCAGCAGTTTATCTCAGGGTTTGGGCGAGCAGTACTTC.

J is TRBJ2-2 and V is TRBV11-2, with 8 bases lining up with TRBD1. From germline, CDR1 is SGHAT and CDR2 FQNNGV. J lost 0 bases, V lost 5 bases, and 8 bases had no gene match. This CDR3 is 17 amino acids long. Written as DNA, the CDR3 is TGTGCCAGCAGCCCAGAGGACAGGGCTGCGAACACCGGGGAGCTGTTTTTT. Its protein product is CASSPEDRAANTGELFF. The variable domain in full, with the rest retrieved from reference TRBV11-2 and TRBJ2-2, is EAGVAQSPRYKIIEKRQSVAFWCNPISGHATLYWYQQILGQGPKLLIQFQNNGVVDDSQLPKDRFSAERLKGVDSTLKIQPAKLEDSAVYLCASSPEDRAANTGELFFGEGSRLTVL.

This clone has a handful of counts. The V and J genes are TRBV6-1 and TRBJ2-2; weak D call: TRBD2 (7 bases). V was shortened by 7 bases and J by 6 bases, with 18 bases between the two germline ends. The CDR3 runs to 15 residues. The germline V gene encodes CDR1 MNHNS and CDR2 SASEGT. The CDR3: CASTEWQGRAGELFF. CDR3 DNA sequence: TGTGCCAGCACCGAGTGGCAGGGGAGGGCCGGGGAGCTGTTTTTT.

The CDR3 loop is CASSLSPANTEAFF. CDR3 nucleotide sequence: TGCGCCAGCAGCTTGTCGCCGGCCAACACTGAAGCTTTCTTT. V is TRBV5-1 and J is TRBJ1-1; D call uncertain. This CDR3 region has 14 residues. The germline V gene encodes CDR1 SGHRS and CDR2 YFSETQ. The germline V and J ends were trimmed by 1 base and 2 bases, with 9 bases remaining between them.

The V gene is TRBV9, the J gene TRBJ2-2; perhaps TRBD2 as D (6 bases). Looked up from germline, CDR1 is SGDLS and CDR2 is YYNGEE. The CDR3 is 15 amino acids. V lost 4 bases and J lost 4, with 14 bases in between. CDR3 sequence (DNA): TGTGCCAGCAGCATGGGGGGAGTAGTCACCGGGGAGCTGTTTTTT. Amino acid sequence: CASSMGGVVTGELFF.